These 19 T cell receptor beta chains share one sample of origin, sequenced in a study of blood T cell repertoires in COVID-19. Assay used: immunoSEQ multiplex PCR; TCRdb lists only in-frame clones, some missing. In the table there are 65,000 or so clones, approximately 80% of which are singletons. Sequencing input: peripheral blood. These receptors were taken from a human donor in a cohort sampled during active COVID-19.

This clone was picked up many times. CDR3 protein: CASSPGPTGELFF. Here the CDR3 DNA reads TGTGCCAGCAGCCCTGGCCCCACCGGGGAGCTGTTTTTT. The genes are TRBV2 and TRBJ2-2; the D is unclear. The CDR3 is 13 amino acids. Germline CDR1 is SNHLY and CDR2 is FYNNEI. Trimming cost V 6 bases and J 4 bases, with 9 bases left between them.

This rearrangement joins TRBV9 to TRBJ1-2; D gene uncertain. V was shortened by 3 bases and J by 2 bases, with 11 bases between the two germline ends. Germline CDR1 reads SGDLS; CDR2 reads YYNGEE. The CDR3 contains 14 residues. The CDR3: CASSGRILNYGYTF. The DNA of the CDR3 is TGTGCCAGCAGCGGGAGGATTCTCAACTATGGCTACACCTTC.

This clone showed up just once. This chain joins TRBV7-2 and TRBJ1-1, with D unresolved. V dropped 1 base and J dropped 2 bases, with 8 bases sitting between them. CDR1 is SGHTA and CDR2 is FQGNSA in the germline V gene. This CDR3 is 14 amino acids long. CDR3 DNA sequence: TGTGCCAGCAGCTTAGGGCAGTTAAACACTGAAGCTTTCTTT. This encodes CASSLGQLNTEAFF.

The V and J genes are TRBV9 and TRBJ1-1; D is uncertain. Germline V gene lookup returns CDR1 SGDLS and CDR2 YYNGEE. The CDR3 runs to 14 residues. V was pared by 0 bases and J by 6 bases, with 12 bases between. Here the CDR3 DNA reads TGTGCCAGCAGCGTAGGGACCGGGATTGCTGAAGCTTTCTTT. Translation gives CASSVGTGIAEAFF.

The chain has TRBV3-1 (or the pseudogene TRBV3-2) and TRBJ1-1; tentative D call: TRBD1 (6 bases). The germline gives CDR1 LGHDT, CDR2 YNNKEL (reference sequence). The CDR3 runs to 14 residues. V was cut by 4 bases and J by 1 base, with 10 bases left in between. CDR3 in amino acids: CASSRQAPNTEAFF. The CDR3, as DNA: TGTGCCAGCAGCCGACAGGCCCCGAACACTGAAGCTTTCTTT.

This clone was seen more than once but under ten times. Written as DNA, the CDR3 is TGTGCCAGCAGCCCCCGGACAGGGTCTAGAAACACCATATATTTT. Protein product: CASSPRTGSRNTIYF. The chain uses TRBV9 and TRBJ1-3; 8 bases align to TRBD1. This CDR3 comprises 15 residues. Germline CDR1 reads SGDLS; CDR2 reads YYNGEE. The V gene end was trimmed by 4 bases and the J gene end by 5 bases; junction bases not matched to a gene: 8.

The DNA for the CDR3 is TGTGCCAGGGGGAAGGACAGCCCCTACAATGAGCAGTTCTTC. Translated, it gives CARGKDSPYNEQFF. The chain is built from TRBV19 and TRBJ2-1, with D possibly matching TRBD1 (6 bases). The CDR3 has 14 residues. In germline, CDR1 is LNHDA, CDR2 SQIVND (reference sequence). Trimming removed 9 bases from V and 2 bases from J, with 14 bases in between. The full variable domain, in which reference TRBV19 and TRBJ2-1 provide the parts outside the CDR3, is DGGITQSPKYLFRKEGQNVTLSCEQNLNHDAMYWYRQDPGQGLRLIYYSQIVNDFQKGDIAEGYSVSREKKESFPLTVTSAQKNPTAFYLCARGKDSPYNEQFFGPGTRLTVL.

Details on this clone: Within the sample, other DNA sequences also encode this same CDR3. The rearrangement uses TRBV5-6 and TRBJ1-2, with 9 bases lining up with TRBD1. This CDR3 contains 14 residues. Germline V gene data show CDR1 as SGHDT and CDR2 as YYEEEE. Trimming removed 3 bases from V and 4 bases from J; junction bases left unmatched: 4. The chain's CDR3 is CASSWGQGAYGYTF. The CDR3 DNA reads TGTGCCAGCAGCTGGGGACAGGGCGCCTATGGCTACACCTTC. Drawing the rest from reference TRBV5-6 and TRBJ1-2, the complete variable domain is DAGVTQSPTHLIKTRGQQVTLRCSPKSGHDTVSWYQQALGQGPQFIFQYYEEEERQRGNFPDRFSGHQFPNYSSELNVNALLLGDSALYLCASSWGQGAYGYTFGSGTRLTVV.

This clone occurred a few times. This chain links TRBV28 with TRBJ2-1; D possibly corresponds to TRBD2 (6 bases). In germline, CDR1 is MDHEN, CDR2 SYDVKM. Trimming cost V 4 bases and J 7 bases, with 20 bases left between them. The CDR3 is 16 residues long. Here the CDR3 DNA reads TGTGCCAGCAGTTCCCGGAGGGCGGGACGGGGGAATGAGCAGTTCTTC. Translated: CASSSRRAGRGNEQFF.

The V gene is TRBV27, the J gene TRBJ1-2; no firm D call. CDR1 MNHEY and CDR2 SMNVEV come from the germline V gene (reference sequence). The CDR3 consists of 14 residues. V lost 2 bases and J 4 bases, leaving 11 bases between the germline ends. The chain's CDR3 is CASSLGGLPYGYTF. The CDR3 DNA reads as TGTGCCAGCAGTTTAGGAGGGCTTCCCTATGGCTACACCTTC.

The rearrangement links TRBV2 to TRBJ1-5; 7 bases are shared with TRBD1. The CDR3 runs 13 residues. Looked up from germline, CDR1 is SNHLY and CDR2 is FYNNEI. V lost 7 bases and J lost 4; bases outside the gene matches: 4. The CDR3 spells CASTGTVNQPQHF. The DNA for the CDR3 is TGTGCCAGCACTGGGACAGTTAATCAGCCCCAGCATTTT.

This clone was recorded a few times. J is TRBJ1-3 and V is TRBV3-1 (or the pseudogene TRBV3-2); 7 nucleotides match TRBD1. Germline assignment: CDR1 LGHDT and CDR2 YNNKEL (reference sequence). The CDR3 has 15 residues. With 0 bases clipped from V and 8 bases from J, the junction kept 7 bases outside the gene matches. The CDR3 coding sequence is TGTGCCAGCAGCCAAGATGGGGCAGGGGGGCACACCATATATTTT. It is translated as CASSQDGAGGHTIYF.

CDR3 in DNA: TGTGCCAGCAGTGTCGGCAGAGCGAGGGATTCACCCCTCCACTTT. Its translation is CASSVGRARDSPLHF. This chain joins TRBV2 and TRBJ1-6; D is undetermined. CDR1 and CDR2 (germline): SNHLY, FYNNEI. Trimming shortened V by 4 bases and J by 8 bases, and 15 bases separated the two germline ends. The CDR3 loop spans 15 amino acids.

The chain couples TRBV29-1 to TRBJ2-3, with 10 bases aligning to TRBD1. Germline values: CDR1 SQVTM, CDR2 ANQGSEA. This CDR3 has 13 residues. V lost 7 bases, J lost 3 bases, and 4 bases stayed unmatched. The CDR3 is CSGRQGATDTQYF. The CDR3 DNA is TGCAGCGGGCGACAGGGGGCTACAGATACGCAGTATTTT.

Here the CDR3 reads CASRGGTGRSYEQYF. In DNA form, the CDR3 reads TGTGCCAGCAGGGGCGGGACAGGACGCTCCTACGAGCAGTACTTC. This sequence joins TRBV2 and TRBJ2-7; 8 nucleotides agree with TRBD1. CDR3 size: 15 residues. Trimming took 6 bases from V and 0 from J; bases not matched to a gene: 7. Germline V lookup: CDR1 SNHLY, CDR2 FYNNEI.

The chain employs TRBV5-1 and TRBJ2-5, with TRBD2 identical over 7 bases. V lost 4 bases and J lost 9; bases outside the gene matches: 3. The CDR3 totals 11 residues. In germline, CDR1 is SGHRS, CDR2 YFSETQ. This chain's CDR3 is CASSLSGAQYF. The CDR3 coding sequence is TGCGCCAGCAGCCTAAGCGGGGCCCAGTACTTC.

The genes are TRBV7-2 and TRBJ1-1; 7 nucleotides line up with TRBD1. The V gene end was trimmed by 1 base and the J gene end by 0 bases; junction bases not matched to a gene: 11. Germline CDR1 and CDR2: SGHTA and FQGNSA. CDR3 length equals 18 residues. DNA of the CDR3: TGTGCCAGCAGCTTAGGGGGGACAGCGTGGACCATGAACACTGAAGCTTTCTTT. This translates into CASSLGGTAWTMNTEAFF. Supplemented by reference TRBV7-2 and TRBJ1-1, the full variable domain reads GAGVSQSPSNKVTEKGKDVELRCDPISGHTALYWYRQSLGQGLEFLIYFQGNSAPDKSGLPSDRFSAERTGGSVSTLTIQRTQQEDSAVYLCASSLGGTAWTMNTEAFFGQGTRLTVV.

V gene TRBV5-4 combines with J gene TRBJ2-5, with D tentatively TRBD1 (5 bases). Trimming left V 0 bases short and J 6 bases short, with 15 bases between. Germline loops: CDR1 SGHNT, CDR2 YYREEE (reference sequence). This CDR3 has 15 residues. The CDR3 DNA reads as TGTGCCAGCAGCTTGGAGCCAGGGCCTCTACAGACCCAGTACTTC. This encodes CASSLEPGPLQTQYF.

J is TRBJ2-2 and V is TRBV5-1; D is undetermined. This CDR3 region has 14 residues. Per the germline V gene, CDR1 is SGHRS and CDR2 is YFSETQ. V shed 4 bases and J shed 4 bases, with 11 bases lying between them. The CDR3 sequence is CASSTRSGTGELFF. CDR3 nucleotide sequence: TGCGCCAGCAGCACCCGGTCTGGCACCGGGGAGCTGTTTTTT. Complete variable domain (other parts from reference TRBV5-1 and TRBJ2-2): KAGVTQTPRYLIKTRGQQVTLSCSPISGHRSVSWYQQTPGQGLQFLFEYFSETQRNKGNFPGRFSGRQFSNSRSEMNVSTLELGDSALYLCASSTRSGTGELFFGEGSRLTVL.